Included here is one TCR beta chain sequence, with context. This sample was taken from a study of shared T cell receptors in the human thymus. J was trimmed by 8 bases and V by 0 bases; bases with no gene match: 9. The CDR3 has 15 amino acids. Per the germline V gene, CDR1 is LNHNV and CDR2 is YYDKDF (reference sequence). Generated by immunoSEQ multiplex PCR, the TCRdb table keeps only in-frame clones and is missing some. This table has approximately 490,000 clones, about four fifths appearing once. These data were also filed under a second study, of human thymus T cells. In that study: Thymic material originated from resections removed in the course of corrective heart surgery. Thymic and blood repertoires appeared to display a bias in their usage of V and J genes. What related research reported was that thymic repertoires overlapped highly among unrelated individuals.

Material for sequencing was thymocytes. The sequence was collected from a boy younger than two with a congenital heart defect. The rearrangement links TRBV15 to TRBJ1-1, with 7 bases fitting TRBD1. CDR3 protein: CATSRDQEGGMEAFF. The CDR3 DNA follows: TGTGCCACCAGCAGAGACCAGGAAGGGGGCATGGAAGCTTTCTTT.